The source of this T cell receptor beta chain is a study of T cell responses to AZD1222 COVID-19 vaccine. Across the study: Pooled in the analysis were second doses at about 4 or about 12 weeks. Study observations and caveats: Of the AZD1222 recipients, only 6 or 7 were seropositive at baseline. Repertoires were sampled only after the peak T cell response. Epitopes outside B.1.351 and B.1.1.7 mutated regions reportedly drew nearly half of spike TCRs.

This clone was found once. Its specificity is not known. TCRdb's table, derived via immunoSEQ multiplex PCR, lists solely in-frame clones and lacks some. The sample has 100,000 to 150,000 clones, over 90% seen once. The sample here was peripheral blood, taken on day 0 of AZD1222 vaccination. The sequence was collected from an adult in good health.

The CDR3 here is CASSPGGLRSYEQYF. The CDR3 nucleotides are TGTGCCAGCTCACCGGGGGGTTTGAGGTCCTACGAGCAGTACTTC. The chain has TRBV18 and TRBJ2-7; D perhaps matches TRBD2 (6 bases). The CDR3 has 15 amino acids. V was cut by 3 bases and J by 1 base, with 13 bases left in between. CDR1 is KGHSH, CDR2 LQKENI, per germline.